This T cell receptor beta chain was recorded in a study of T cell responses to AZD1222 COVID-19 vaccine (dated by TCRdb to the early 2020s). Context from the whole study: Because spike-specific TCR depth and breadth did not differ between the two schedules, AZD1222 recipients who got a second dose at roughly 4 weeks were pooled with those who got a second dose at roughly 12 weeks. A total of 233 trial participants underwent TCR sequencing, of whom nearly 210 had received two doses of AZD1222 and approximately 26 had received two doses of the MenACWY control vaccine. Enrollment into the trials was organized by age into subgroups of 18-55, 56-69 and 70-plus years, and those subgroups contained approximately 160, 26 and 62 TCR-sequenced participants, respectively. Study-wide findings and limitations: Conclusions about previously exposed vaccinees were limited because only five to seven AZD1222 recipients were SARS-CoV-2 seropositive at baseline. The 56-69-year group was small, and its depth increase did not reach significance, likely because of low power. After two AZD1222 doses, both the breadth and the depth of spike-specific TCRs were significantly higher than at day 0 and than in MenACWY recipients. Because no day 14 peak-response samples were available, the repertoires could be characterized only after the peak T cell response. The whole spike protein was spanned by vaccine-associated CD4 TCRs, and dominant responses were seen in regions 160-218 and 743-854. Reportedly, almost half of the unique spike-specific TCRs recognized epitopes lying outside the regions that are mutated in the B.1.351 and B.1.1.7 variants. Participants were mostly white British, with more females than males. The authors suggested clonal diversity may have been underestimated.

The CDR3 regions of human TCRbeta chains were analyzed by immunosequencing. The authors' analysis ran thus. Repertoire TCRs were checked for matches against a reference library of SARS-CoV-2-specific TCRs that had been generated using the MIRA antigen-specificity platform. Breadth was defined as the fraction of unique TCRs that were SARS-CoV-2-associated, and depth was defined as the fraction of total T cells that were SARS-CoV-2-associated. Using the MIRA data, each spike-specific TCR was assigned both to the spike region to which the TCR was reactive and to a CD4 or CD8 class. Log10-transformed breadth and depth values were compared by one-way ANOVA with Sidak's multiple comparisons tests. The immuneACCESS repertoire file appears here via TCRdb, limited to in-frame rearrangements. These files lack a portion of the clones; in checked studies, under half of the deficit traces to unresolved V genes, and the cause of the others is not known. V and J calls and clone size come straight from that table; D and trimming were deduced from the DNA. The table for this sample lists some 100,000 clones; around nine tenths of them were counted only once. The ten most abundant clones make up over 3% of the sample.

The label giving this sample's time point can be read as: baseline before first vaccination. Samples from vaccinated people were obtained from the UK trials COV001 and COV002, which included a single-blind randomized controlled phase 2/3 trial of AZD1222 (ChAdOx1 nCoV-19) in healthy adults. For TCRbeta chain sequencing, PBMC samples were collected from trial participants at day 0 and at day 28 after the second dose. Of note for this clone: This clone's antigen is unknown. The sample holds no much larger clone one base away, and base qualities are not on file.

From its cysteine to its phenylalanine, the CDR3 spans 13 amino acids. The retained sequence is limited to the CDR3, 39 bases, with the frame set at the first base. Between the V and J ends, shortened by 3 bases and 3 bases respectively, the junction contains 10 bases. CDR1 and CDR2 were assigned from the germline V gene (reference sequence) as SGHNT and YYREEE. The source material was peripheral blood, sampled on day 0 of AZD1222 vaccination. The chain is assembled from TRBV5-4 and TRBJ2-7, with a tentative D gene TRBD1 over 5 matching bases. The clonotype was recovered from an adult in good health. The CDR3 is CASSSGFLYEQYF. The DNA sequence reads TGTGCCAGCAGCTCAGGGTTCCTCTACGAGCAGTACTTC.